These 5 T cell receptor beta chains were sequenced from one sample in a study of CD8 T cells in ankylosing spondylitis. Each CDR3 protein is one row after TCRdb ran MiXCR on the 5' RACE reads. Among some 240,000 distinct CDR3 sequences listed, roughly a quarter were seen once. The sample taken for sequencing was blood, either unsorted or a sorted T cell fraction (not recorded which). These receptors were collected from a male donor with ankylosing spondylitis or in good health (not recorded which).

This sequence joins TRBV20-1 and TRBJ1-1; D remains ambiguous. Germline CDR1 reads DFQATT; CDR2 reads SNEGSKA (reference sequence). The CDR3 covers 11 residues. The V and J ends lost 6 bases and 0 bases respectively, with 5 bases between them. Here the CDR3 DNA reads TGCAGTGCAGGGATGAACACTGAAGCTTTCTTT. Its protein product is CSAGMNTEAFF.

V is TRBV2 and J is TRBJ2-1; D ambiguous. CDR3 length equals 11 residues. V lost 4 bases and J lost 7, with 5 bases in between. CDR1 is SNHLY, CDR2 FYNNEI, per germline. CDR3 protein: CASSVQNEQFF. The CDR3 DNA follows: TGTGCCAGCAGTGTGCAGAATGAGCAGTTCTTC.

The genes are TRBV24-1 and TRBJ2-1; 9 bases align to TRBD2. Germline V CDR1 and CDR2: KGHDR, SFDVKD. The CDR3 is made up of 16 amino acids. V was clipped by 3 bases and J by 7 bases; unmatched bases: 9. CDR3 protein: CATSDVRRGGANEQFF. The CDR3 bases are TGTGCCACCAGTGATGTTAGGCGGGGGGGCGCAAATGAGCAGTTCTTC.

CDR3 amino acids: CASSLSGTVTYEQYF. The CDR3 region has the DNA TGTGCCAGCAGTTTATCAGGGACAGTCACCTACGAGCAGTACTTC. This chain joins TRBV12-3 or TRBV12-4 and TRBJ2-7, with 7 positions matching TRBD1. With V trimmed by 2 bases and J by 2 bases, 6 bases remained unmatched. The CDR3 contains 15 residues.

The sample holds many counts of this clonotype. The CDR3 loop reads CASSRGTEEETQYF. DNA for the CDR3: TGTGCCAGCAGCCGCGGGACGGAAGAAGAGACCCAGTACTTC. The chain couples TRBV3-1 to TRBJ2-5, with D perhaps matching TRBD2 (6 bases). The CDR3 length is 14 residues. V was shortened by 4 bases and J by 3 bases, with 12 bases between the two germline ends. Germline V lookup: CDR1 LGHDT, CDR2 YNNKEL (reference sequence).